Shown below are 5 T cell receptor beta chains from a single sample sequenced in a study of tumor-infiltrating lymphocytes in glioblastoma multiforme. Three nested ARM-PCR rounds with V-beta and C-beta primers built TCRB libraries. MiXCR was run by TCRdb on the multiplex PCR reads, yielding one entry per CDR3 protein. The sample has 7,500 to 10,000 distinct CDR3 sequences, approximately 65% seen once; the top ten hold roughly 56%. The sequenced sample was brain tumor tissue. The receptor source for this set is a male donor with glioblastoma.

The chain joins TRBV20-1 to TRBJ2-3; TRBD2 agrees at 10 bases. With V trimmed by 6 bases and J by 4 bases, 10 bases remained unmatched. CDR3 length: 15 amino acids. CDR1 and CDR2 (germline): DFQATT, SNEGSKA (reference sequence). The CDR3 is CSAGTSGDLADTQYF. CDR3 sequence (DNA): TGCAGTGCCGGAACTAGCGGGGACCTCGCAGATACGCAGTATTTT.

J is TRBJ2-7 and V is TRBV20-1, with D perhaps TRBD2 (6 bases). The germline gives CDR1 DFQATT, CDR2 SNEGSKA (reference sequence). V shed 0 bases and J shed 3 bases, with 12 bases lying between them. The CDR3 loop spans 14 amino acids. CDR3 DNA: TGCAGTGCTAGAGATAGAACGCGGGGCTACGAGCAGTACTTC. Translation: CSARDRTRGYEQYF.

The chain carries TRBV11-1 and TRBJ2-3; TRBD2 aligns across 8 bases. CDR1 is SGHAT, CDR2 FQDESV, per germline (reference sequence). CDR3 length equals 20 residues. The V segment lost 1 base and the J segment 2 bases; nucleotides outside the gene matches: 17. The CDR3 loop reads CASSLEALGLGVQHTDTQYF. CDR3 DNA sequence: TGTGCCAGCAGCTTAGAAGCTTTGGGACTAGGAGTCCAGCACACAGATACGCAGTATTTT.

This chain joins TRBV6-5 and TRBJ2-3; tentatively, D is TRBD1 or TRBD2 (5 bases each). The V end was cut by 1 base, the J end by 4 bases, with 12 bases between. From germline, CDR1 is MNHEY and CDR2 SVGAGI. This CDR3 region has 15 residues. As DNA, the CDR3 is TGTGCCAGCAGTTACTTTTGGGGGTCCGCAGATACGCAGTATTTT. This codes for CASSYFWGSADTQYF.

As regards this clonotype: The junction differs from germline at one of its ends, possibly a read error. The V and J genes are TRBV10-3 and TRBJ2-3, with TRBD2 matching over 10 bases. The CDR3 is made up of 12 amino acids. Germline V gene lookup returns CDR1 ENHRY and CDR2 SYGVKD. The DNA for the CDR3 is TGTGCAATCAGCGGACTAGCGGCTACGCAGGATTTT. Translation gives CAISGLAATQDF.